These 12 T cell receptor beta chains were sequenced from one sample in a study of human T cells and chemical hapten exposure. Described time point: pre-sensitization, week 0. The treatment was: therapeutic diphenylcyclopropenone sensitization with weekly scalp DPC. Each CDR3 protein is one row after TCRdb ran MiXCR on the RACE reads. The sample records some 360,000 distinct CDR3 sequences, 5% to 6.5% being singletons. The sample consisted of whole blood, taken in connection with sensitization to the hapten diphenylcyclopropenone (DPC). The receptors were sampled from a woman aged 50 to 65 with alopecia areata. Some clones in this sample may be carry-over from other donors' samples.

This clonotype occurred a few times. The chain couples TRBV4-1 to TRBJ1-4; 11 nucleotides align to TRBD1. From germline, CDR1 is MGHRA and CDR2 YSYEKL. With V trimmed by 4 bases and J by 10 bases, 11 bases remained unmatched. The CDR3 sequence is 16 residues long. CDR3 bases: TGCGCCAGCAGCCCCGGGACAGGGGGATACACGCGAAAACTGTTTTTT. It encodes CASSPGTGGYTRKLFF.

In its sample, this clonotype was seen many times. The V and J genes are TRBV7-2 and TRBJ2-3; D gene ambiguous. V was clipped by 6 bases and J by 2 bases, with 6 bases between them. CDR3 size: 12 residues. Looked up from germline, CDR1 is SGHTA and CDR2 is FQGNSA. CDR3 region: CASSSFTDTQYF. The DNA of the CDR3 is TGTGCCAGCAGTTCCTTCACAGATACGCAGTATTTT.

In its sample, this clonotype was seen many times. V usage is TRBV6-2 or TRBV6-3 and J usage is TRBJ2-1; 8 bases map to TRBD2. The CDR3 consists of 14 residues. Germline assignment: CDR1 MNHEY and CDR2 SVGEGT. The V and J ends lost 6 bases and 9 bases, in that order; junction bases with no gene match: 10. This CDR3 is CASSQAGAPSEQFF. CDR3 nucleotides: TGTGCCAGCAGCCAAGCGGGGGCCCCGAGTGAGCAGTTCTTC.

This clonotype was found a few times. The chain uses TRBV6-5 and TRBJ2-7, with D unclear. The CDR3 totals 15 residues. CDR1 and CDR2 (germline): MNHEY, SVGAGI. The V gene lost 5 bases and the J gene lost 7 bases, with 21 bases spanning the gap. CDR3 sequence (DNA): TGTGCCAGCAGTCCCCGTCCGGAAACCGTTACGGAGCAGTACTTC. Protein: CASSPRPETVTEQYF.

A few counts support this clonotype. The CDR3 DNA sequence: TGCAGCGGCGTGGCCCAGTCGAACACTGAAGCTTTCTTT. Protein: CSGVAQSNTEAFF. V and J are TRBV29-1 and TRBJ1-1; D is unclear. CDR3 size: 13 residues. V shed 7 bases and J shed 1 base, with 13 bases lying between them. Germline V CDR1 and CDR2: SQVTM, ANQGSEA.

In this sample, this clonotype turned up a few times. CDR3 nucleotide sequence: TGCGCCAGCAGCCTACACTCGGCTCTTTCTGGAAACACCATATATTTT. It translates to CASSLHSALSGNTIYF. The chain carries TRBV5-1 and TRBJ1-3; D unclear. This CDR3 region has 16 residues. Germline assignment: CDR1 SGHRS and CDR2 YFSETQ. V gave up 4 bases and J gave up 1 base, with 15 bases separating them.

J is TRBJ1-5 and V is TRBV29-1; D unresolved. The ends were cut back, 5 bases at V and 2 bases at J, with 10 bases in the middle. Germline V gene sequence: CDR1 SQVTM, CDR2 ANQGSEA. The CDR3 length is 13 residues. The CDR3 protein is CSVSAGGNQPQHF. DNA of the CDR3: TGCAGCGTTTCCGCAGGAGGCAATCAGCCCCAGCATTTT.

In its sample, this clonotype was seen many times. This chain uses TRBV7-6 with TRBJ1-4, with 8 bases fitting TRBD1. The V and J ends lost 3 bases and 9 bases, in that order; junction bases with no gene match: 6. The germline CDR1 and CDR2 sequences are SGHVS and FNYEAQ. This CDR3 is built from 14 residues. The CDR3 reads CASSFSDRDQKLFF. The CDR3 coding sequence is TGTGCCAGCAGCTTTTCGGACAGGGACCAAAAACTGTTTTTT.

This clonotype has just a few counts. The V and J genes are TRBV5-1 and TRBJ2-3; 9 bases map to TRBD1. CDR1 SGHRS and CDR2 YFSETQ come from the germline V gene. This CDR3 comprises 15 residues. The J segment lost 4 bases and the V segment lost 0 bases, leaving 3 bases of the junction unmatched. The CDR3 region is CASSLVGQGPDTQYF. In DNA, the CDR3 is TGCGCCAGCAGCTTGGTGGGACAGGGCCCAGATACGCAGTATTTT.

The chain carries TRBV5-4 and TRBJ1-2, with D possibly TRBD1 on 5 matching bases. V was trimmed by 7 bases and J by 0 bases, leaving 10 bases between them. Germline V CDR1 and CDR2: SGHNT, YYREEE (reference sequence). The CDR3 runs to 13 residues. The CDR3 reads CASRGTTNYGYTF. CDR3 in DNA: TGTGCCAGCCGGGGGACTACTAACTATGGCTACACCTTC.

This clonotype came up a few times. The rearrangement links TRBV5-1 to TRBJ2-3, with 9 positions matching TRBD1. V was clipped by 0 bases and J by 4 bases; unmatched bases: 3. The CDR3 consists of 15 residues. Germline V CDR1 and CDR2: SGHRS, YFSETQ. The CDR3 nucleotides are TGCGCCAGCAGCTTGGCCGGGACAGGGTCAGATACGCAGTATTTT. Protein product: CASSLAGTGSDTQYF. Combining the CDR3 with reference TRBV5-1 and TRBJ2-3 gives the whole variable domain KAGVTQTPRYLIKTRGQQVTLSCSPISGHRSVSWYQQTPGQGLQFLFEYFSETQRNKGNFPGRFSGRQFSNSRSEMNVSTLELGDSALYLCASSLAGTGSDTQYFGPGTRLTVL.

The rearrangement links TRBV7-9 to TRBJ2-1, with 9 bases matching TRBD2. Trimming cost V 5 bases and J 3 bases; bases outside gene matches: 8. This CDR3 contains 16 residues. Germline V lookup: CDR1 SEHNR, CDR2 FQNEAQ (reference sequence). CDR3 protein: CASSLWIAGDYNEQFF. CDR3 nucleotide sequence: TGTGCCAGCAGCCTCTGGATAGCGGGGGACTACAATGAGCAGTTCTTC.